The 26 T cell receptor beta chains reported below all come from one sample, sequenced in a study of beta chain features in type 1 diabetes. Notes on the study in general: For Type 1 diabetes patients, all four CD4+ subsets carried TCRB CDR3s that were moderately but significantly shorter.

The antigens for these receptors are not known. Expressed TCRB transcripts got sequenced, as all isolated RNA was reverse transcribed. Only in-frame clones appear in the TCRdb table, and some are missing; sequencing was by immunoSEQ multiplex PCR. The sample comprises fewer than 400,000 clones, over 7% of which are singletons, and roughly 1% rests with the top ten. Sequenced: central memory CD4+ T cells from blood. These TCRs come from a man aged 25 to 45 with type 1 diabetes.

The V gene is TRBV30, the J gene TRBJ2-7, with 8 bases that match TRBD1. There are 12 residues in the CDR3. Germline CDR1 and CDR2: GTSNPN and SVGIG (reference sequence). The V and J ends lost 3 bases and 6 bases, in that order; junction bases with no gene match: 4. The DNA for the CDR3 is TGTGCCTGGAGCGGGACAGGCTCCGAGCAGTACTTC. This translates into CAWSGTGSEQYF. Combining the CDR3 with reference TRBV30 and TRBJ2-7 gives the whole variable domain SQTIHQWPATLVQPVGSPLSLECTVEGTSNPNLYWYRQAAGRGLQLLFYSVGIGQISSEVPQNLSASRPQDRQFILSSKKLLLSDSGFYLCAWSGTGSEQYFGPGTRLTVT.

This clone was picked up a small number of times. The V and J genes are TRBV4-3 and TRBJ2-3; 7 nucleotides line up with TRBD2. In germline, CDR1 is LGHNA, CDR2 YSLEER. V lost 4 bases to trimming and J lost 0 bases; unmatched junction nucleotides: 4. The length of the CDR3 is 15 residues. The CDR3 loop reads CASSRVSGSTDTQYF. Written as DNA, the CDR3 is TGCGCCAGCAGCCGAGTTAGCGGGAGCACAGATACGCAGTATTTT.

In the case of this clone: One junction end does not reproduce the germline sequence, and a read error may be involved. The chain has TRBV7-7 and TRBJ2-5; TRBD2 aligns across 11 bases. The V gene's germline CDR1 is SSHAT and CDR2 FNYEAQ (reference sequence). The length of the CDR3 is 17 residues. CDR3 sequence reads: CASSLAVAGGPRETQYF. CDR3 nucleotide sequence: TGTGCTAGCAGCTTAGCGGTAGCGGGGGGGCCGAGGGAGACCCAGTACTTC.

This clone was counted a few times. This chain joins TRBV28 and TRBJ2-7, with D perhaps given as TRBD1 or TRBD2 (5 bases each). V lost 2 bases to trimming and J lost 2 bases, with 19 bases between them. The CDR3 loop spans 17 amino acids. Germline CDR1 is MDHEN and CDR2 is SYDVKM. The CDR3: CASSLGGMTVVTYEQYF. In nucleotides, the CDR3 is TGTGCCAGCAGTTTAGGGGGAATGACAGTAGTCACCTACGAGCAGTACTTC. Supplemented by reference TRBV28 and TRBJ2-7, the full variable domain reads DVKVTQSSRYLVKRTGEKVFLECVQDMDHENMFWYRQDPGLGLRLIYFSYDVKMKEKGDIPEGYSVSREKKERFSLILESASTNQTSMYLCASSLGGMTVVTYEQYFGPGTRLTVT.

V is TRBV7-2 and J is TRBJ2-3, with 7 nucleotides matching TRBD1. The CDR3 extends over 14 amino acids. V lost 6 bases, J lost 4 bases, and 7 bases stayed unmatched. In germline, CDR1 is SGHTA, CDR2 FQGNSA. CDR3 nucleotides: TGTGCCAGCAGAAGGACAGGACAGGCAGATACGCAGTATTTT. Protein product: CASRRTGQADTQYF.

A few counts support this clone. The chain uses TRBV6-5 and TRBJ1-3, with D possibly matching TRBD1 (6 bases). V gave up 8 bases and J gave up 0 bases, with 11 bases separating them. Germline V CDR1 and CDR2: MNHEY, SVGAGI. The CDR3 totals 14 residues. In nucleotides, the CDR3 is TGTGCCAGCCTTCGGACAGCCTCTGGAAACACCATATATTTT. Residues: CASLRTASGNTIYF.

This clone was observed a few times. The rearrangement uses TRBV27 and TRBJ2-2; the match to TRBD1 covers 8 bases. V dropped 5 bases and J dropped 6; count of bases not matched to a gene: 8. The CDR3 totals 15 residues. Germline V lookup: CDR1 MNHEY, CDR2 SMNVEV (reference sequence). The CDR3 nucleotides read TGTGCCAGCAGTCAGACAGGGGCATTGGCCGGGGAGCTGTTTTTT. Protein sequence: CASSQTGALAGELFF.

The J gene is TRBJ1-1, the V gene TRBV7-2; D is undetermined. This CDR3 has 13 amino acids. The germline V gene has CDR1 SGHTA and CDR2 FQGNSA. The V end was cut by 4 bases, the J end by 3 bases, with 9 bases between. This chain's CDR3 is CASSSSRDTEAFF. Here the CDR3 DNA reads TGTGCCAGCAGCTCCAGTAGGGACACTGAAGCTTTCTTT.

In DNA form, the CDR3 reads TGTGCCAGCAACCTACTAGCGGGGAACACCGGGGAGCTGTTTTTT. Translation: CASNLLAGNTGELFF. The gene calls are TRBV28 and TRBJ2-2; 9 nucleotides match TRBD2. Germline loops: CDR1 MDHEN, CDR2 SYDVKM. The CDR3 runs to 15 residues. The ends lost 7 bases at V and 1 base at J; junction bases unmatched: 4.

The chain couples TRBV6-1 to TRBJ1-2, with D tentatively TRBD1 (5 bases). The CDR3 extends over 17 amino acids. In germline, CDR1 is MNHNS, CDR2 SASEGT. The V end lost 1 base, the J end lost 12 bases, and 27 bases lay between the germline ends. This CDR3 reads CASSEVMGRATGHYDTF. CDR3 in DNA: TGTGCCAGCAGTGAAGTCATGGGCAGGGCTACGGGTCATTACGACACCTTC.

This clone was picked up a small number of times. The chain recombines TRBV6-6 with TRBJ1-2, with TRBD1 as a possible D gene (5 bases). Trimming cost V 6 bases and J 4 bases, with 12 bases left between them. The length of the CDR3 is 13 residues. Germline CDR1 and CDR2: MNHNY and SVGAGI (reference sequence). The CDR3 loop is CASREPGSYGYTF. CDR3 sequence (DNA): TGTGCCAGCAGGGAACCAGGGTCCTATGGCTACACCTTC.

The chain joins TRBV5-8 to TRBJ2-2, with D possibly matching TRBD2 (5 bases). The V gene's germline CDR1 is SGHTS and CDR2 YDEGEE. The ends were cut back, 0 bases at V and 5 bases at J, with 17 bases in the middle. The CDR3 runs 17 residues. DNA for the CDR3: TGTGCCAGCAGCTTGGTGGTGCATGTGGACTCAACCGGGGAGCTGTTTTTT. This gives the protein CASSLVVHVDSTGELFF. The variable domain in full, with the rest retrieved from reference TRBV5-8 and TRBJ2-2, is EAGVTQSPTHLIKTRGQQATLRCSPISGHTSVYWYQQALGLGLQFLLWYDEGEERNRGNFPPRFSGRQFPNYSSELNVNALELEDSALYLCASSLVVHVDSTGELFFGEGSRLTVL.

This clone was counted between two and nine times. J is TRBJ2-2 and V is TRBV9, with unresolved D. Trimming removed 4 bases from V and 2 bases from J, with 6 bases in between. CDR1 is SGDLS, CDR2 YYNGEE, per germline. The CDR3 has 13 residues. This CDR3 is CASSSSNTGELFF. DNA for the CDR3: TGTGCCAGCAGCTCAAGTAACACCGGGGAGCTGTTTTTT. The entire variable domain, with the rest obtained from reference TRBV9 and TRBJ2-2, is as follows: DSGVTQTPKHLITATGQRVTLRCSPRSGDLSVYWYQQSLDQGLQFLIQYYNGEERAKGNILERFSAQQFPDLHSELNLSSLELGDSALYFCASSSSNTGELFFGEGSRLTVL.

The chain is built from TRBV7-6 and TRBJ2-2; TRBD1 is a possible D gene (5 bases). The CDR3 has 15 amino acids. Per germline, CDR1 SGHVS and CDR2 FNYEAQ. Trimming pared 3 bases from V and 4 bases from J, leaving 12 bases between. The CDR3 bases are TGTGCCAGCAGCTTCTGGCAGGGTGGCACCGGGGAGCTGTTTTTT. It codes for CASSFWQGGTGELFF.

This clone showed up just a few times. The chain carries TRBV14 and TRBJ2-7, with unresolved D. V lost 2 bases and J lost 2, with 7 bases in between. In germline, CDR1 is SGHDN, CDR2 FVKESK. This CDR3 region has 13 residues. This CDR3 is CASSQFWAYEQYF. CDR3 bases: TGTGCCAGCAGCCAATTCTGGGCCTACGAGCAGTACTTC.

This clone was counted between two and nine times. The chain employs TRBV4-2 and TRBJ2-3; TRBD2 is a possible D gene (5 bases). Germline assignment: CDR1 LGHNA and CDR2 YNFKEQ. V dropped 4 bases and J dropped 10 bases, with 18 bases sitting between them. The CDR3 has 14 amino acids. In nucleotides, the CDR3 is TGTGCCAGCAGCCCACAGACTATGGCCTCAGCGCAGTATTTT. Translating it yields CASSPQTMASAQYF.

The table lists this clone with a few counts. The rearrangement uses TRBV30 and TRBJ2-3; 9 bases agree with TRBD1. This CDR3 spans 14 amino acids. CDR1 and CDR2 (germline): GTSNPN, SVGIG (reference sequence). The trim removed 1 base at V and 8 bases at J, leaving 7 bases unmatched. The DNA for the CDR3 is TGTGCCTGGAGTGACAGGGGGCCCTCGGGTACGCAGTATTTT. This codes for CAWSDRGPSGTQYF.

This clone has a handful of counts. The chain recombines TRBV18 with TRBJ1-1; D gene ambiguous. The CDR3 spans 14 residues. Germline V gives CDR1 KGHSH, CDR2 LQKENI. V shed 3 bases and J shed 6 bases, with 14 bases lying between them. The CDR3 DNA reads as TGTGCCAGCTCACCCTTGGACCTATCGGCTGAAGCTTTCTTT. Encoded protein: CASSPLDLSAEAFF.

The sample holds a few counts of this clone. Other DNA sequences in this specimen translate into the identical CDR3. The V gene is TRBV11-2, the J gene TRBJ2-3, with 7 bases identical to TRBD2. CDR3 size: 15 residues. Germline trimming cut 1 base from V and 3 bases from J; bases unmatched to any gene: 4. Germline CDR1 SGHAT, CDR2 FQNNGV. The CDR3 region has the DNA TGTGCCAGCAGCTTAGGTCAGGGAGGGACAGATACGCAGTATTTT. Encoded protein: CASSLGQGGTDTQYF.

This clone was seen more than once but under ten times. V gene TRBV11-2 combines with J gene TRBJ1-2; D is uncertain. Trimming removed 1 base at V and 3 bases at J, with 12 bases between. CDR1 and CDR2 (germline): SGHAT, FQNNGV. The CDR3 length is 15 residues. The CDR3 reads CASSLGLGSYYGYTF. The DNA for the CDR3 is TGTGCCAGCAGCTTAGGGCTGGGGTCGTACTATGGCTACACCTTC.

The table lists this clone with many counts. Other nucleotide sequences in the sample specify the same CDR3. The chain links TRBV11-2 to TRBJ1-2; D not resolved. The CDR3 loop spans 15 amino acids. The germline gives CDR1 SGHAT, CDR2 FQNNGV. V was clipped by 0 bases and J by 1 base, with 9 bases between them. This chain's CDR3 is CASSLDGGFNYGYTF. In nucleotides, the CDR3 is TGTGCCAGCAGCTTAGATGGAGGGTTTAACTATGGCTACACCTTC.

This clone has only a few counts. The V call is TRBV7-2, the J call TRBJ2-1; 9 positions agree with TRBD2. V lost 5 bases to trimming and J lost 9 bases; unmatched junction nucleotides: 14. The CDR3 covers 16 residues. Germline loops: CDR1 SGHTA, CDR2 FQGNSA. The CDR3 DNA sequence: TGTGCCAGCAGCCTGCTAGCGGGACCGCGTGGGGGTGAGCAGTTCTTC. Protein sequence: CASSLLAGPRGGEQFF.

The CDR3 loop is CSVMDKNYGYTF. DNA of the CDR3: TGCAGCGTTATGGACAAGAACTATGGCTACACCTTC. The rearrangement joins TRBV29-1 to TRBJ1-2; perhaps TRBD1 as D (5 bases). The V gene lost 5 bases and the J gene lost 2 bases, with 9 bases spanning the gap. The germline gives CDR1 SQVTM, CDR2 ANQGSEA. This CDR3 contains 12 residues.

A few counts support this clone. The J gene is TRBJ1-2, the V gene TRBV2; 7 bases line up with TRBD1. V shed 5 bases and J 6 bases; nucleotides not matched to a gene: 6. From germline, CDR1 is SNHLY and CDR2 FYNNEI. This CDR3 is built from 13 residues. The chain's CDR3 is CASSYRQGDGYTF. CDR3 in DNA: TGTGCCAGCAGTTACAGACAGGGAGATGGCTACACCTTC.

This clone was seen more than once but under ten times. This chain joins TRBV18 and TRBJ2-1; 15 bases are shared with TRBD2. CDR3 size: 19 residues. From germline, CDR1 is KGHSH and CDR2 LQKENI. V trimming: 3 bases; J trimming: 2 bases; junction bases outside the gene matches: 8. CDR3 residues: CASSPRTSGGGMAYNEQFF. The CDR3 DNA is TGTGCCAGCTCACCCCGGACTAGCGGGGGGGGAATGGCCTACAATGAGCAGTTCTTC.

This clone was counted between two and nine times. V is TRBV2 and J is TRBJ2-7; 10 nucleotides align to TRBD1. Germline V gene data show CDR1 as SNHLY and CDR2 as FYNNEI. With 0 bases clipped from V and 6 bases from J, the junction kept 5 bases outside the gene matches. The CDR3 has 15 residues. For the CDR3, the DNA is TGTGCCAGCAGTGAAGCGAGGACAGGGGGTGGCGAGCAGTACTTC. It is translated as CASSEARTGGGEQYF.